This TCR beta chain was profiled in a study of memory CD4+ T cells and cytomegalovirus serostatus. About the study: Of the healthy Belgian adults, several were CMV seropositive and 24 seronegative.

In the original workflow: Out-of-frame sequences were removed, leaving roughly 2.1 million distinct TCRbeta sequences. Profiling relied on immunoSEQ multiplex PCR, and the TCRdb table lists in-frame clones only, not all of them. The V and J calls and clone size were taken over from that table, and D and trimming were inferred from the DNA. The table lists about 48,000 clones, over 75% of them singletons. Study observations and caveats: About 40% of the roughly 150 known CMV-associated TCRbeta sequences appeared in CD4+ memory.

This CDR3 is 12 amino acids long. CDR1 and CDR2 (germline): SEHNR, FQNEAQ (reference sequence). V gave up 3 bases and J gave up 5 bases, with 8 bases separating them. Single viable CD3+CD4+CD8-CD45RO+ cells were sorted as the memory CD4+ T cells. A remark on this clone: Its antigen is unknown.

Sample: memory CD4+ T cells from blood. The sequence came from an adult in good health and CMV-seronegative. V is TRBV7-9 and J is TRBJ2-7; D ambiguous. CDR3 DNA sequence: TGTGCCAGCAGCTTCTCGCAGAACGAGCAGTACTTC. Its translation: CASSFSQNEQYF.